The 27 T cell receptor beta chains presented below share a single source sample, sequenced in a study of blood T cell repertoires in COVID-19. Profiled with immunoSEQ multiplex PCR; TCRdb holds only in-frame clones, not every one. The sample includes under 85,000 clones, 65% to 85% of them seen just once. Specimen: peripheral blood. These receptor sequences come from a man between 60 and 70 years old with active or convalescent COVID-19.

The chain uses TRBV4-3 and TRBJ1-2, with D unresolved. Trimming took off 1 base at V and 0 bases at J, with 6 bases between the two ends. Germline-derived CDR1 and CDR2 are LGHNA and YSLEER. The CDR3 is 14 residues long. CDR3 protein: CASSQVLANYGYTF. The CDR3 DNA sequence: TGCGCCAGCAGCCAAGTACTTGCTAACTATGGCTACACCTTC.

This clone was seen a few times. J is TRBJ2-7 and V is TRBV7-2; a weak D match, TRBD1 (5 bases). Germline V gene sequence: CDR1 SGHTA, CDR2 FQGNSA. This CDR3 is 13 amino acids long. Trimming cost V 5 bases and J 6 bases, with 14 bases left between them. The CDR3 loop reads CASSLDSAAEQYF. CDR3 nucleotide sequence: TGTGCCAGCAGCCTAGACAGTGCAGCCGAGCAGTACTTC.

In this sample, this clone turned up a few times. The junction departs from germline at one end; a sequencing error may be responsible. CDR3 protein: CASSLDLDATFNSPLHF. The DNA of the CDR3 is TGTGCCAGCAGCCTCGACCTAGACGCCACTTTTAATTCCCCCCTCCACTTT. The gene calls are TRBV4-2 and TRBJ1-6; no clear D gene. This CDR3 is 17 amino acids long. The germline gives CDR1 LGHNA, CDR2 YNFKEQ.

This clone appeared a single time. This chain connects TRBV5-5 to TRBJ2-5; D may be TRBD2 (5 bases). CDR3 length: 16 residues. Germline CDR1 reads SGHKS; CDR2 reads YYEKEE (reference sequence). V lost 0 bases and J 5 bases, leaving 17 bases between the germline ends. CDR3 sequence reads: CASSLDAGTSLETQYF. CDR3 DNA: TGTGCCAGCAGCTTGGATGCGGGTACCTCGTTGGAGACCCAGTACTTC.

The chain employs TRBV7-2 and TRBJ2-3; no firm D call. The germline gives CDR1 SGHTA, CDR2 FQGNSA. V dropped 5 bases and J dropped 3 bases, with 12 bases sitting between them. The CDR3 has 14 amino acids. CDR3 residues: CASSLPYGTDTQYF. The CDR3, as DNA: TGTGCCAGCAGCCTACCCTACGGGACAGATACGCAGTATTTT.

The chain links TRBV24-1 to TRBJ1-2, with TRBD1 matching 10 bases. Germline V CDR1 and CDR2: KGHDR, SFDVKD. The V gene end was trimmed by 3 bases and the J gene end by 1 base; junction bases not matched to a gene: 13. The CDR3 consists of 19 residues. CDR3 DNA sequence: TGTGCCACCAGTGATCCCCGGACAGGGGGATTACCACTTAACTATGGCTACACCTTC. It yields the protein CATSDPRTGGLPLNYGYTF.

The chain couples TRBV15 to TRBJ2-2; 12 nucleotides line up with TRBD2. V lost 0 bases to trimming and J lost 6 bases; unmatched junction nucleotides: 5. The CDR3 has 17 residues. The germline V gene has CDR1 LNHNV and CDR2 YYDKDF (reference sequence). The chain's CDR3 is CATSRDLGTSGPGELFF. As DNA, the CDR3 is TGTGCCACCAGCAGAGATTTGGGGACTAGCGGGCCCGGGGAGCTGTTTTTT.

The chain links TRBV7-9 to TRBJ2-5; 9 nucleotides match TRBD2. The CDR3 has 16 amino acids. The junction had 8 bases not matched to a gene; V was cut back by 1 base and J by 5 bases. Germline CDR1 SEHNR, CDR2 FQNEAQ (reference sequence). The CDR3 sequence: CASSLVGRGGRETQYF. The CDR3 nucleotides are TGTGCCAGCAGCTTAGTAGGGCGGGGGGGCCGCGAGACCCAGTACTTC.

The V gene is TRBV3-1 (or the pseudogene TRBV3-2), the J gene TRBJ2-2; 9 bases agree with TRBD2. There are 15 residues in the CDR3. Germline V gene lookup returns CDR1 LGHDT and CDR2 YNNKEL (reference sequence). V gave up 2 bases and J gave up 3 bases; unmatched junction bases: 1. The CDR3 reads CASSQRTSDTGELFF. CDR3 nucleotide sequence: TGTGCCAGCAGCCAACGGACTAGCGACACCGGGGAGCTGTTTTTT.

The chain is built from TRBV19 and TRBJ1-2; D is unclear. Trimming shortened V by 8 bases and J by 0 bases, and 10 bases separated the two germline ends. Per germline, CDR1 LNHDA and CDR2 SQIVND (reference sequence). The CDR3 extends over 13 amino acids. The CDR3 nucleotides are TGTGCCAGTGGTCTAGCAGCTAACTATGGCTACACCTTC. Translated, it gives CASGLAANYGYTF.

The V and J genes are TRBV30 and TRBJ1-2, with 8 bases that match TRBD1. Germline lookup yields CDR1 GTSNPN and CDR2 SVGIG (reference sequence). V lost 3 bases, J lost 4 bases, and 4 bases stayed unmatched. The CDR3 is 13 residues long. CDR3 bases: TGTGCCTGGAGACAGGGGGAAGGCTATGGCTACACCTTC. Its translation: CAWRQGEGYGYTF.

The chain uses TRBV27 and TRBJ1-3, with D perhaps TRBD1 (5 bases). V shed 7 bases and J shed 0 bases, with 13 bases lying between them. This CDR3 is built from 15 residues. The germline V gene has CDR1 MNHEY and CDR2 SMNVEV (reference sequence). CDR3 region: CASKAGSLSGNTIYF. In nucleotides, the CDR3 is TGTGCCAGCAAGGCAGGGTCCCTCTCTGGAAACACCATATATTTT.

This clone occurred a few times. The V gene is TRBV7-8, the J gene TRBJ2-7; 9 positions match TRBD1. CDR3 length: 15 residues. Looked up from germline, CDR1 is SGHVS and CDR2 is FQNEAQ. J was trimmed by 3 bases and V by 6 bases; bases with no gene match: 9. CDR3 sequence reads: CASSLRTGDFYEQYF. The CDR3 DNA is TGTGCCAGCAGTCTAAGGACAGGGGACTTCTACGAGCAGTACTTC.

CDR3 sequence (DNA): TGTGCCAGCAGCTGGGACAGGGTCGGCTACACCTTC. Protein sequence: CASSWDRVGYTF. J is TRBJ1-2 and V is TRBV7-9, with 9 bases matching TRBD1. Per germline, CDR1 SEHNR and CDR2 FQNEAQ (reference sequence). Unmatched junction bases numbered 2, after V lost 4 bases and J lost 8 bases. This CDR3 region has 12 residues.

Only one count was recorded for this clone. The chain has TRBV7-2 and TRBJ1-1; TRBD1 agrees at 9 bases. Trimming at V came to 4 bases and at J to 5 bases, leaving 5 bases not matched to a gene. In germline, CDR1 is SGHTA, CDR2 FQGNSA. The CDR3 totals 14 residues. This CDR3 is CASSSQGAWTEAFF. The DNA of the CDR3 is TGTGCCAGCAGCTCACAGGGGGCATGGACTGAAGCTTTCTTT.

In its sample, this clone was seen a few times. V is TRBV9 and J is TRBJ2-5; 9 nucleotides align to TRBD2. CDR1 is SGDLS and CDR2 is YYNGEE in the germline V gene. V gave up 3 bases and J gave up 2 bases; unmatched junction bases: 2. This CDR3 contains 14 residues. CDR3 sequence reads: CASSASGAQETQYF. The CDR3 DNA is TGTGCCAGCAGCGCTAGCGGGGCGCAAGAGACCCAGTACTTC.

V gene TRBV18 combines with J gene TRBJ2-1; TRBD2 matches 8 bases. This CDR3 spans 13 amino acids. CDR1 KGHSH and CDR2 LQKENI come from the germline V gene. Germline trimming cut 6 bases from V and 7 bases from J; bases unmatched to any gene: 5. The CDR3 nucleotides are TGTGCCAGCTCGGGGACTAGGGGGAATGAGCAGTTCTTC. Translating it yields CASSGTRGNEQFF.

The chain uses TRBV5-1 and TRBJ2-7, with 8 nucleotides matching TRBD2. This CDR3 is built from 19 residues. Per the germline V gene, CDR1 is SGHRS and CDR2 is YFSETQ. The V segment lost 0 bases and the J segment 0 bases; nucleotides outside the gene matches: 14. The CDR3 bases are TGCGCCAGCAGCTTGGCCCCTCCGGGGGGAGGGACTAGCTCCTACGAGCAGTACTTC. Protein sequence: CASSLAPPGGGTSSYEQYF.

V usage is TRBV2 and J usage is TRBJ1-1; possibly TRBD1 for D (5 bases). Trimming cost V 7 bases and J 5 bases, with 14 bases left between them. Germline V CDR1 and CDR2: SNHLY, FYNNEI. This CDR3 comprises 13 residues. The CDR3, as DNA: TGTGCCAGCAATCCAGGTGGGGGGACTGAAGCTTTCTTT. Encoded protein: CASNPGGGTEAFF.

The V gene is TRBV4-3, the J gene TRBJ2-3; 8 positions agree with TRBD2. Germline-derived CDR1 and CDR2 are LGHNA and YSLEER. CDR3 length equals 17 residues. The V gene end was trimmed by 1 base and the J gene end by 3 bases; junction bases not matched to a gene: 9. The CDR3, as DNA: TGCGCCAGCAGCCAAGGGAGACGGGGGGGCCGGACAGATACGCAGTATTTT. Translated: CASSQGRRGGRTDTQYF.

Details on this clone: Other DNA sequences within the sample encode an identical CDR3. The chain joins TRBV30 to TRBJ2-5, with D possibly being TRBD1 (6 bases). V was pared by 3 bases and J by 5 bases, with 10 bases between. Germline V gene lookup returns CDR1 GTSNPN and CDR2 SVGIG (reference sequence). This CDR3 is 12 amino acids long. CDR3 in amino acids: CAWSRQGETQYF. The CDR3 region has the DNA TGTGCCTGGAGCAGGCAGGGGGAGACCCAGTACTTC.

V is TRBV3-1 (or the pseudogene TRBV3-2) and J is TRBJ2-7, with 13 bases matching TRBD2. Germline lookup yields CDR1 LGHDT and CDR2 YNNKEL (reference sequence). The ends lost 4 bases at V and 1 base at J; junction bases unmatched: 1. The CDR3 is 15 residues long. This CDR3 reads CASSPGLAGSYEQYF. In nucleotides, the CDR3 is TGTGCCAGCAGCCCGGGACTAGCGGGGTCCTACGAGCAGTACTTC.

The CDR3 reads CASSQDQLRTEAFF. The CDR3 region has the DNA TGTGCCAGCAGCCAAGATCAGTTGCGGACTGAAGCTTTCTTT. The rearrangement uses TRBV3-1 (or the pseudogene TRBV3-2) and TRBJ1-1; D gene ambiguous. With 0 bases removed from V and 5 bases from J, the gap between germline ends came to 10 bases. CDR3 size: 14 residues. The germline gives CDR1 LGHDT, CDR2 YNNKEL (reference sequence).

The rearrangement links TRBV6-1 to TRBJ2-7, with 8 bases identical to TRBD1. This CDR3 has 15 residues. The germline CDR1 and CDR2 sequences are MNHNS and SASEGT. J was trimmed by 2 bases and V by 2 bases; bases with no gene match: 5. The CDR3 bases are TGTGCCAGCAGTGAATCGACAGGGGAAACCTACGAGCAGTACTTC. Amino acids: CASSESTGETYEQYF.

The chain combines TRBV7-9 with TRBJ1-6; D may be TRBD1 (5 bases). The CDR3 length is 14 residues. The germline CDR1 and CDR2 sequences are SEHNR and FQNEAQ (reference sequence). V was shortened by 1 base and J by 9 bases, with 10 bases between the two germline ends. CDR3 residues: CASSLDQGISPLHF. The CDR3 coding sequence is TGTGCCAGCAGCTTAGACCAGGGCATTTCACCCCTCCACTTT.

The V call is TRBV5-1, the J call TRBJ2-3; no definite D call. Germline V gene lookup returns CDR1 SGHRS and CDR2 YFSETQ. CDR3 length equals 15 residues. Trimming took off 0 bases at V and 0 bases at J, with 8 bases between the two ends. This chain's CDR3 is CASSLEMQSTDTQYF. The CDR3 region has the DNA TGCGCCAGCAGCTTGGAAATGCAGAGCACAGATACGCAGTATTTT.

This clone has a handful of counts. J is TRBJ1-1 and V is TRBV6-6; no firm D call. V lost 4 bases, J lost 11 bases, and 20 bases lay in between. CDR3 length: 14 residues. Germline CDR1 and CDR2: MNHNY and SVGAGI (reference sequence). The CDR3 nucleotides read TGTGCCAGCAGTTCACTAGAGGACTCCCGCGCGGCTTTCTTT. Its protein product is CASSSLEDSRAAFF.